A few counts support the clone carrying this T cell receptor (beta chain). The junction differs from germline at one of its ends, possibly a read error. This specimen comes from a study of beta chain features in type 1 diabetes. CDR3 length: 14 amino acids. The germline V gene encodes CDR1 SGHTA and CDR2 FQGTGA. Expressed TCRB transcripts were sequenced because the entire RNA isolate underwent reverse transcription. Libraries were prepared by immunoSEQ multiplex PCR; TCRdb keeps only in-frame clonotypes and omits some of them. The repertoire holds 250,000 to 300,000 clones, 8% seen once, with roughly 1% in the top ten.

The genes are TRBV7-3 and TRBJ1-1, with D tentatively TRBD1 (5 bases). The sequencing sample was made of central memory CD4+ T cells from blood. The TCR was taken from a woman in her late teens or twenties in good health. The CDR3 is CASSQGEGMTRAFF. The CDR3 DNA is TGCGCCAGCAGCCAAGGGGAAGGGATGACCCGGGCTTTCTTT.